This is a list of T cell receptor beta chains from one sample in a study of blood T cell repertoires in COVID-19. Data came from immunoSEQ multiplex PCR; TCRdb stores just in-frame clones and leaves some out. The sample includes just over 300,000 clones, approximately 85% of them seen just once. Specimen: PBMCs or T cells enriched from blood (not recorded which). The receptors derive from a man aged 25 to 45 who had recovered from COVID-19. Each CDR3 is given with its conserved first and last residue. Fields, in order: D gene, J gene, clone size, V gene, CDR3 protein, CDR3 DNA. D genes are given only for firm matches. Size is omitted from some rows. Given values are once, few, many or a class for expanded clones.

.,TRBJ2-1,.,TRBV27,CASSYGGPAPGEQFF,TGTGCCAGCAGCTACGGGGGGCCCGCCCCAGGTGAGCAGTTCTTC
.,TRBJ1-2,few,TRBV12-3/TRBV12-4,CASSLVQIYGYTF,TGTGCCAGCAGTTTAGTACAAATCTATGGCTACACCTTC
.,TRBJ2-1,.,TRBV27,CASSFGQEGYNEQFF,TGTGCCAGCAGTTTCGGACAGGAGGGGTACAATGAGCAGTTCTTC
.,TRBJ2-7,.,TRBV6-6,CASSYSDTYEQYF,TGTGCCAGCAGTTACTCGGACACCTACGAGCAGTACTTC
.,TRBJ1-2,.,TRBV19,CASSKHTYGYTF,TGTGCCAGTAGTAAACACACGTATGGCTACACCTTC
.,TRBJ2-1,few,TRBV3-1/TRBV3-2,CASSQDLLASGEQFF,TGTGCCAGCAGCCAAGATCTTCTAGCATCGGGTGAGCAGTTCTTC
.,TRBJ1-3,once,TRBV15,CATSSDRGNTIYF,TGTGCCACCAGCAGTGATAGGGGGAACACCATATATTTT
.,TRBJ1-2,.,TRBV7-2,CASTLYYGYTF,TGTGCCAGCACCCTATACTATGGCTACACCTTC
TRBD1,TRBJ1-2,.,TRBV10-1,CASSEVGTGDFYGYTF,TGCGCCAGCAGTGAGGTCGGGACAGGGGATTTCTATGGCTACACCTTC
.,TRBJ2-7,.,TRBV11-2,CASSFTPGYEQYF,TGTGCCAGCAGTTTCACCCCCGGCTACGAGCAGTACTTC
.,TRBJ1-2,.,TRBV15,CATSPTAGALSGYTF,TGTGCCACCAGCCCAACGGCAGGGGCGTTATCTGGCTACACCTTC
TRBD1,TRBJ2-3,.,TRBV25-1,CASSELGAGTATDTQYF,TGTGCCAGCAGTGAATTAGGGGCCGGGACAGCCACAGATACGCAGTATTTT
TRBD1,TRBJ1-2,.,TRBV29-1,CSVPDRGRYGYTF,TGCAGCGTGCCCGACAGGGGGAGATATGGCTACACCTTC
.,TRBJ1-2,.,TRBV19,CASSKSRYTHYGYTF,TGTGCCAGTAGTAAGAGCAGGTACACTCACTATGGCTACACCTTC
.,TRBJ2-3,once,TRBV18,CASSPPGLLDTQYF,TGTGCCAGCTCACCACCGGGACTTTTGGATACGCAGTATTTT
.,TRBJ2-2,.,TRBV12-5,CASGSHEGAGELFF,TGTGCTAGTGGCTCCCATGAGGGGGCCGGGGAGCTGTTTTTT
.,TRBJ2-1,.,TRBV9,CASSVATSGNEQFF,TGTGCCAGCAGCGTAGCTACCAGCGGCAATGAGCAGTTCTTC
.,TRBJ2-1,.,TRBV19,CASTTRHMSYNEQFF,TGTGCCAGTACTACACGACACATGAGCTACAATGAGCAGTTCTTC
TRBD1,TRBJ1-5,.,TRBV2,CASSWTGGAGSNQPQHF,TGTGCCAGCAGTTGGACAGGGGGCGCGGGGAGCAATCAGCCCCAGCATTTT
TRBD2,TRBJ2-4,.,TRBV4-2,CASSQDFGLAGGLAKNIQYF,TGTGCCAGCAGCCAAGATTTCGGCCTAGCGGGGGGCCTCGCCAAAAACATTCAGTACTTC
.,TRBJ1-2,.,TRBV18,CASTDVSSGVGYTF,TGTGCCAGCACGGACGTTAGCAGCGGCGTGGGCTACACCTTC
.,TRBJ1-5,.,TRBV27,CASSFGQNQPQHF,TGTGCCAGCAGTTTCGGACAGAATCAGCCCCAGCATTTT
.,TRBJ2-7,.,TRBV6-5,CASSYSGIREQYF,TGTGCCAGCAGTTACTCGGGCATCCGCGAGCAGTACTTC
TRBD2,TRBJ2-2,.,TRBV5-4,CASSGPSGGSNTGELFF,TGTGCCAGCAGCGGGCCTAGCGGGGGGTCGAACACCGGGGAGCTGTTTTTT
TRBD1,TRBJ1-3,.,TRBV19,CASSMLPRGRKNTIYF,TGTGCCAGTAGTATGCTACCCAGGGGGCGAAAAAACACCATATATTTT
.,TRBJ2-3,.,TRBV19,CASSRDWGDTQYF,TGTGCCAGTAGTAGGGACTGGGGGGATACGCAGTATTTT
TRBD1,TRBJ1-1,.,TRBV2,CASSVTGVGNTEAFF,TGTGCCAGCAGTGTGACAGGGGTGGGGAACACTGAAGCTTTCTTT
.,TRBJ1-2,.,TRBV13,CASSLGGGNGYTF,TGTGCCAGCAGCTTAGGCGGAGGGAATGGCTACACCTTC
TRBD1,TRBJ1-6,.,TRBV12-5,CASGPGTGVSPLHF,TGTGCTAGTGGTCCCGGGACAGGGGTTTCACCCCTCCACTTT
TRBD2,TRBJ2-3,.,TRBV10-3,CAIRGWSGVTDTQYF,TGTGCCATCAGGGGTTGGAGCGGGGTCACAGATACGCAGTATTTT
TRBD2,TRBJ2-7,once,TRBV4-2,CASSMASGGPYEQYF,TGTGCCAGCAGCATGGCTAGCGGGGGCCCCTACGAGCAGTACTTC
.,TRBJ2-5,.,TRBV5-1,CASSLALAFGETQYF,TGCGCCAGCAGCTTGGCCTTGGCATTTGGAGAGACCCAGTACTTC
.,TRBJ2-3,once,TRBV12-3/TRBV12-4,CASSATHNKYF,TGTGCCAGCAGCGCCACCCACAACAAGTATTTT
TRBD1,TRBJ2-1,.,TRBV27,CASSLSGGRDRSVNEQFF,TGTGCCAGCAGTTTATCGGGCGGGCGGGACAGGAGTGTGAATGAGCAGTTCTTC
TRBD1,TRBJ1-1,once,TRBV12-3/TRBV12-4,CASIQTGGTEAFF,TGTGCCAGCATCCAAACAGGGGGGACTGAAGCTTTCTTT
.,TRBJ1-6,few,TRBV3-1/TRBV3-2,CASSQVPGDVPLHF,TGTGCCAGCAGCCAAGTTCCGGGGGACGTACCCCTCCACTTT
.,TRBJ1-6,.,TRBV19,CASTARSSGSPLHF,TGTGCCAGTACCGCGCGGAGCTCGGGATCACCCCTCCACTTT
TRBD1,TRBJ2-7,.,TRBV27,CASSPTGGPYEQYF,TGTGCCAGCAGTCCAACAGGGGGCCCCTACGAGCAGTACTTC
.,TRBJ2-2,.,TRBV9,CASSLEATGELFF,TGTGCCAGCAGCCTGGAGGCCACCGGGGAGCTGTTTTTT
.,TRBJ2-3,once,TRBV7-2,CASSLAWGGLTDTQYF,TGTGCCAGCAGCTTAGCGTGGGGAGGTCTAACAGATACGCAGTATTTT
.,TRBJ2-1,.,TRBV12-3/TRBV12-4,CASSSGVSNEQFF,TGTGCCAGCAGTTCCGGGGTGAGCAATGAGCAGTTCTTC
.,TRBJ1-1,.,TRBV13,CASSLGPRNTEAFF,TGTGCCAGCAGCTTAGGTCCCAGGAACACTGAAGCTTTCTTT
TRBD1,TRBJ1-6,.,TRBV3-1/TRBV3-2,CASSQGSQGRSPLHF,TGTGCCAGCAGCCAAGGTTCACAGGGGCGTTCACCCCTCCACTTT
.,TRBJ1-1,.,TRBV7-2,CASSPIPLWQATEAFF,TGTGCCAGCAGCCCAATTCCCCTTTGGCAGGCCACTGAAGCTTTCTTT
.,TRBJ1-5,.,TRBV19,CASRAGGPEQPQHF,TGTGCCAGTCGGGCCGGGGGACCGGAGCAGCCCCAGCATTTT
TRBD2,TRBJ2-1,.,TRBV4-2,CASSQDSRGGRNEQFF,TGTGCCAGCAGCCAAGACTCCCGGGGGGGCCGCAATGAGCAGTTCTTC
.,TRBJ2-5,.,TRBV7-9,CASSSGGGGETQYF,TGTGCCAGCAGCTCGGGCGGGGGCGGCGAGACCCAGTACTTC
.,TRBJ1-1,.,TRBV2,CASSATENTEAFF,TGTGCCAGCAGTGCTACTGAGAACACTGAAGCTTTCTTT
.,TRBJ1-1,.,TRBV11-1,CASSLSSVNTEAFF,TGTGCCAGCAGCCTATCATCGGTGAACACTGAAGCTTTCTTT
.,TRBJ2-3,.,TRBV7-9,CASSHALGGQGTDTQYF,TGTGCCAGCAGCCACGCGCTTGGGGGCCAGGGCACAGATACGCAGTATTTT
TRBD1,TRBJ2-1,.,TRBV4-3,CASSRAGTAYNEQFF,TGCGCCAGCAGCCGAGCCGGGACAGCCTACAATGAGCAGTTCTTC
.,TRBJ1-1,.,TRBV4-1,CASSPLTGAYPEAFF,TGCGCCAGCAGCCCTCTCACGGGAGCTTACCCTGAAGCTTTCTTT